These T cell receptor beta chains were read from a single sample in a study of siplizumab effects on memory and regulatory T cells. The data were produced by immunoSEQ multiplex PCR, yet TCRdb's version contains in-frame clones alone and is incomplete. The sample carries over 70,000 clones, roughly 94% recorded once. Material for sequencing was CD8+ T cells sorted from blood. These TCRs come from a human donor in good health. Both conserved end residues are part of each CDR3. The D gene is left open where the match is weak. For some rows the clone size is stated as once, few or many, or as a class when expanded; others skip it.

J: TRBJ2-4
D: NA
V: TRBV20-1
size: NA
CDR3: CSARDLGIQYF
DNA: TGCAGTGCTAGGGACCTAGGCATTCAGTACTTC

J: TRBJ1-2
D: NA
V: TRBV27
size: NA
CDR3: CASSPTGNYGYTF
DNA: TGTGCCAGCAGTCCGACGGGGAACTATGGCTACACCTTC

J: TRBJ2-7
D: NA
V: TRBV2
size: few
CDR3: CASSVRYEQYF
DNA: TGTGCCAGCAGTGTCCGGTACGAGCAGTACTTC

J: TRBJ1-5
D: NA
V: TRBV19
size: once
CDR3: CASKAGNQPQHF
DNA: TGTGCCAGTAAGGCAGGGAATCAGCCCCAGCATTTT

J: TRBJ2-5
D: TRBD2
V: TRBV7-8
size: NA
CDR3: CASSLRLAGYQETQYF
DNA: TGTGCCAGCAGCTTACGCCTAGCGGGATACCAAGAGACCCAGTACTTC

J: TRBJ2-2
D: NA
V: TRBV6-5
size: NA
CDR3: CASIRALTGELFF
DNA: TGTGCCAGCATAAGAGCGCTGACCGGGGAGCTGTTTTTT

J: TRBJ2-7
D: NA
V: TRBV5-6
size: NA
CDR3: CASSLGMAALNEQYF
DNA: TGTGCCAGCAGCTTGGGAATGGCGGCCCTAAACGAGCAGTACTTC

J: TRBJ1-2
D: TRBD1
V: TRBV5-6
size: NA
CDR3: CASSHGTGANYGYTF
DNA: TGTGCCAGCAGCCACGGGACAGGGGCTAACTATGGCTACACCTTC

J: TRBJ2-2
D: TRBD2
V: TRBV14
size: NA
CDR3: CASSQVLAGPNTGELFF
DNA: TGTGCCAGCAGCCAAGTACTAGCGGGGCCGAACACCGGGGAGCTGTTTTTT

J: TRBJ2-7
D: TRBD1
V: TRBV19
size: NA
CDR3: CASSRPGTGDSYEQYF
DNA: TGTGCCAGTAGTCGACCTGGGACAGGGGACAGCTACGAGCAGTACTTC

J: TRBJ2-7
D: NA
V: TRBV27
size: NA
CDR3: CASSTTGSWYEQYF
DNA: TGTGCCAGCAGTACTACAGGGTCCTGGTACGAGCAGTACTTC

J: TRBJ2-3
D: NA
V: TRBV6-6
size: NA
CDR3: CASSYSPLDTQYF
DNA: TGTGCCAGCAGTTACTCCCCCTTGGATACGCAGTATTTT

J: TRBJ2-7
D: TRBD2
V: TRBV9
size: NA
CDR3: CASSRGGTYEQYF
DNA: TGTGCCAGCAGCAGGGGAGGGACCTACGAGCAGTACTTC

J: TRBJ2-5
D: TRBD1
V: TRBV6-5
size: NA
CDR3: CASRGQGKETQYF
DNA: TGTGCCAGTCGGGGACAGGGGAAGGAGACCCAGTACTTC

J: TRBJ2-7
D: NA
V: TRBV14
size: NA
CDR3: CASSQGVYEQYF
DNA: TGTGCCAGCAGCCAAGGCGTCTACGAGCAGTACTTC

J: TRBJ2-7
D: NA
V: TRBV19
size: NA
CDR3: CASSMALGAYEQYF
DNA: TGTGCCAGTAGTATGGCCCTTGGGGCCTACGAGCAGTACTTC

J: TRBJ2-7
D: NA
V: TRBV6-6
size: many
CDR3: CASSTPYAGQYF
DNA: TGTGCCAGCAGCACCCCCTACGCGGGGCAGTACTTC

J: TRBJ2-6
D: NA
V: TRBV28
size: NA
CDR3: CASSSGTIFSGANVLTF
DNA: TGTGCCAGCAGTTCCGGTACTATTTTCTCTGGGGCCAACGTCCTGACTTTC

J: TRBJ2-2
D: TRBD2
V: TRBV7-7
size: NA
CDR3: CASSVSGSGTGELFF
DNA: TGTGCTAGCAGCGTTAGCGGGAGTGGCACCGGGGAGCTGTTTTTT

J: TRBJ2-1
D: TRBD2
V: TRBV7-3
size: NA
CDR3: CASSLFLAGEYEQFF
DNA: TGTGCCAGCAGCTTATTCCTAGCGGGAGAGTATGAGCAGTTCTTC

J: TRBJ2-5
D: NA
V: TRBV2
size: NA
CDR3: CASRAAGQETQYF
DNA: TGTGCCAGCAGAGCGGCAGGGCAAGAGACCCAGTACTTC

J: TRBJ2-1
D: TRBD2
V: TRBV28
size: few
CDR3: CASSYTWTSGNNEQFF
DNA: TGTGCCAGCAGTTACACCTGGACTAGCGGGAACAATGAGCAGTTCTTC

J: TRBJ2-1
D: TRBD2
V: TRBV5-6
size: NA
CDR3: CASSLGLAGGPVEQFF
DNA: TGTGCCAGCAGCTTAGGACTAGCGGGAGGGCCTGTTGAGCAGTTCTTC

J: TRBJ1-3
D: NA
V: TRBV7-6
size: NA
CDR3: CASSLDTASGNTIYF
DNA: TGTGCCAGCAGCTTAGATACGGCCTCTGGAAACACCATATATTTT

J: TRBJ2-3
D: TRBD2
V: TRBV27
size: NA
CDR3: CASSFLGLAGPVTDTQYF
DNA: TGTGCCAGCAGTTTCCTAGGACTAGCGGGACCCGTGACAGATACGCAGTATTTT

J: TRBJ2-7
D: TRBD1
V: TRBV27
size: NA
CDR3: CASRGDREYF
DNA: TGTGCCAGCAGGGGGGACAGAGAGTACTTC

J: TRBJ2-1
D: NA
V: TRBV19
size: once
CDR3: CASSIYANNEQFF
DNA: TGTGCCAGTAGTATCTATGCTAATAATGAGCAGTTCTTC

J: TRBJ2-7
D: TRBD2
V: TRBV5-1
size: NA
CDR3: CASSLDPTSVVWEQYF
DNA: TGCGCCAGCAGCTTGGATCCGACTAGCGTCGTATGGGAGCAGTACTTC

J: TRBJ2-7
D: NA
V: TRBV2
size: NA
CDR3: CASSEEAFYEQYF
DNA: TGTGCCAGCAGTGAAGAGGCCTTCTACGAGCAGTACTTC

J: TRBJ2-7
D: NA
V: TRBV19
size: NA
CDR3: CASRPQVGRDLREQYF
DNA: TGTGCCAGTAGGCCTCAGGTGGGGCGGGACCTACGCGAGCAGTACTTC

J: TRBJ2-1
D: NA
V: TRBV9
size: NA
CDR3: CASSVEGYNEQFF
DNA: TGTGCCAGCAGCGTAGAGGGATACAATGAGCAGTTCTTC

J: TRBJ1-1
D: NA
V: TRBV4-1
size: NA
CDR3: CASSGTDKNTEAFF
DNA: TGCGCCAGCAGCGGGACGGACAAGAACACTGAAGCTTTCTTT

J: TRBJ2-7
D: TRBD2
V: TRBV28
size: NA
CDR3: CASTVMLAGGDEQYF
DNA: TGTGCCAGCACCGTGATGCTAGCGGGAGGAGACGAGCAGTACTTC

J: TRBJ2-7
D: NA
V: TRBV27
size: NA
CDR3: CASSLTPSYEQYF
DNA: TGTGCCAGCAGTTTAACACCTTCCTACGAGCAGTACTTC

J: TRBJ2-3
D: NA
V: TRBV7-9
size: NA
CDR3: CASRHPSEGPTDTQYF
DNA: TGTGCCAGCAGACACCCTTCGGAGGGCCCCACAGATACGCAGTATTTT

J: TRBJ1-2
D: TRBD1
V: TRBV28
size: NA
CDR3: CASRETGDYGYTF
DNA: TGTGCCAGCAGGGAGACAGGGGACTATGGCTACACCTTC

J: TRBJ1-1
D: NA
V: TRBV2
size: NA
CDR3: CASKPPREFNTEAFF
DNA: TGTGCCAGCAAACCCCCCAGAGAATTCAACACTGAAGCTTTCTTT

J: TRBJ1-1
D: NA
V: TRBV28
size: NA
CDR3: CASSLQGGPEAFF
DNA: TGTGCCAGCAGTTTACAGGGCGGGCCTGAAGCTTTCTTT

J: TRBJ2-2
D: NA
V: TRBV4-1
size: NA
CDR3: CASSQGETANTGELFF
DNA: TGCGCCAGCAGCCAAGGGGAGACAGCGAACACCGGGGAGCTGTTTTTT

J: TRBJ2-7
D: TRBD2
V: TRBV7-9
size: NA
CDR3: CASSTGTSGHSYEQYF
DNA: TGTGCCAGCAGCACGGGGACTAGCGGTCATTCCTACGAGCAGTACTTC

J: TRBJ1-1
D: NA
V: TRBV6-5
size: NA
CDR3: CASSYSKRLNTEAFF
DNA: TGTGCCAGCAGTTACTCCAAACGATTGAACACTGAAGCTTTCTTT

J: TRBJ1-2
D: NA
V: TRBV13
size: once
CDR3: CASSTQILNYGYTF
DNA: TGTGCCAGCAGCACACAAATTCTTAACTATGGCTACACCTTC

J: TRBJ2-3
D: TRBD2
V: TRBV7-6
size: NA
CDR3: CASSLGAGSGSTDTQYF
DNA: TGTGCCAGCAGCTTAGGCGCGGGTAGCGGGAGCACAGATACGCAGTATTTT

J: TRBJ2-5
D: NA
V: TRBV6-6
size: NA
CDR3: CASSPLMGRPQETQYF
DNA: TGTGCCAGCAGCCCCCTAATGGGGAGGCCACAAGAGACCCAGTACTTC

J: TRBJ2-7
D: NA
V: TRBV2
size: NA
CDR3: CASRGDTSYEQYF
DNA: TGTGCCAGCAGGGGGGACACCTCCTACGAGCAGTACTTC